The present T cell receptor (beta chain) was sequenced within a study of spatial heterogeneity in lung cancer. Study-level points and caveats: Among blood samples, ubiquitous expanded tumor TCRs appeared more at resection than at follow-up.

Every individual TCR cDNA molecule carried its own unique molecular identifier, which allowed correction of PCR and sequencing errors. TCRdb reprocessed the 5' RACE reads with MiXCR, giving one entry per CDR3 protein. The sample lists more than 10,000 distinct CDR3 sequences; around 15% were seen once. Stated time point: sample taken at primary tumor resection. Tumor, nontumor lung or frozen PBMC supplied whole RNA that was sequenced unsorted. Untreated early-stage non-small cell lung cancer patients, some 70 in total, were the donors. The V end was cut by 5 bases, the J end by 6 bases, with 11 bases between. Looked up from germline, CDR1 is SGHVS and CDR2 is FQNEAQ. This CDR3 is 12 amino acids long. This clonotype was recorded a few times. Antigen unknown.

The material sequenced was PBMCs, taken at surgery. This receptor was identified in a male donor with early-stage non-small cell lung cancer. The rearrangement joins TRBV7-8 to TRBJ2-7, with D unresolved. This chain's CDR3 is CASSPPGSEQYF. In DNA, the CDR3 is TGTGCCAGCAGCCCCCCGGGTTCCGAGCAGTACTTC.